The clone carrying this T cell receptor (beta chain) occurred many times. This sample was included in a study of early T cells in non-severe SARS-CoV-2 infection. TCRdb fed the 5' RACE reads into MiXCR, producing one record per CDR3 protein. This sample has tens of thousands of distinct CDR3 sequences, with 4.5% found just once. Unmatched junction bases numbered 3, after V lost 7 bases and J lost 3 bases. CDR1 and CDR2 from the germline V gene are SNHLY and FYNNEI. The CDR3 spans 13 residues. The rearrangement links TRBV2 to TRBJ1-2, with TRBD1 identical over 9 bases. Sequencing was done on a sample of whole blood. This receptor was obtained from an adult who was a healthcare worker with PCR-confirmed SARS-CoV-2 infection or an uninfected control (not recorded which). CDR3 DNA: TGTGCCAGCACCCGGGACAGGGACTATGGCTACACCTTC. It specifies CASTRDRDYGYTF. Supplemented by reference TRBV2 and TRBJ1-2, the full variable domain reads EPEVTQTPSHQVTQMGQEVILRCVPISNHLYFYWYRQILGQKVEFLVSFYNNEISEKSEIFDDQFSVERPDGSNFTLKIRSTKLEDSAMYFCASTRDRDYGYTFGSGTRLTVV.